This is a list of T cell receptor beta chains from one sample in a study of blood T cells in healthy people across ages. TCRdb passed the 5' RACE reads through MiXCR, listing each CDR3 protein once. This table holds about 1 million distinct CDR3 sequences, more than 35% found once. Material: blood. The receptors stem from a woman aged 55-70 years in good health. CDR3s include the opening cysteine and the closing phenylalanine or tryptophan. Fields, in order: D gene, clone size, J gene, V gene, CDR3 protein, CDR3 DNA. D genes are given only for firm matches. A row's size may be missing; if present it is once, few, many or a size class.

- - TRBJ1-1 TRBV29-1 CSVLTMNTEAFF TGCAGCGTACTTACAATGAACACTGAAGCTTTCTTT
- - TRBJ2-3 TRBV30 CARKTGDNTDTQYF TGTGCCCGGAAGACCGGGGATAACACAGATACGCAGTATTTT
- - TRBJ2-5 TRBV20-1 CSAPGGSQETQYF TGCAGTGCCCCGGGCGGTTCACAAGAGACCCAGTACTTC
- - TRBJ2-7 TRBV5-1 CASSLDSQRYF TGCGCCAGCAGCTTGGACAGCCAGCGGTACTTC
TRBD2 - TRBJ2-2 TRBV29-1 CSAGLAGGTGELFF TGCAGCGCAGGACTAGCGGGAGGAACCGGGGAGCTGTTTTTT
TRBD2 - TRBJ2-2 TRBV7-2 CASSLTSGSGRELFF TGTGCCAGCAGCTTAACTAGCGGGAGCGGGAGGGAGCTGTTTTTT
- - TRBJ2-7 TRBV9 CASSVDNYGTYEQYF TGTGCCAGCAGCGTAGATAATTACGGAACCTACGAGCAGTACTTC
TRBD1 - TRBJ1-1 TRBV2 CASSYDRVTEAFF TGTGCCAGCAGTTACGACAGGGTCACTGAAGCTTTCTTT
TRBD1 few TRBJ1-2 TRBV2 CASIRDRGYGYGYTF TGTGCCAGCATCCGGGACAGGGGGTATGGCTATGGCTACACCTTC
- - TRBJ1-1 TRBV27 CASTERGKWTEAFF TGTGCCAGTACCGAAAGGGGAAAATGGACTGAAGCTTTCTTT
- few TRBJ2-7 TRBV5-1 CASSLKRRDSYEQYF TGCGCCAGCAGCTTGAAGCGCAGGGACTCCTACGAGCAGTACTTC
- - TRBJ1-2 TRBV6-1 CASSHLTRNYGYTF TGTGCCAGCAGTCACCTTACACGTAACTATGGCTACACCTTC
TRBD2 few TRBJ2-1 TRBV12-3/TRBV12-4 CASRRLAGGSYNEQFF TGTGCCAGCAGACGACTAGCGGGAGGTAGTTACAATGAGCAGTTCTTC
TRBD2 few TRBJ2-1 TRBV27 CASSSRFAEREGLRNEQFF TGTGCCAGCAGTTCTAGATTTGCCGAGCGGGAGGGCCTTCGAAATGAGCAGTTCTTC
- - TRBJ2-3 TRBV29-1 CSVATDLDTQYF TGCAGCGTTGCGACCGACCTGGATACGCAGTATTTT
TRBD1 - TRBJ1-2 TRBV5-1 CASSSFPGTGLRYGYTF TGCGCCAGCAGCTCTTTTCCCGGGACAGGGCTCCGATATGGCTACACCTTC
TRBD1 once TRBJ1-5 TRBV20-1 CSARNRGTGNQPQHF TGCAGTGCTAGAAACAGGGGAACGGGCAATCAGCCCCAGCATTTT
- few TRBJ2-7 TRBV20-1 CSARDPAAVGITYEQYF TGCAGTGCTAGAGATCCGGCAGCCGTGGGGATAACCTACGAGCAGTACTTC
- - TRBJ1-1 TRBV6-5 CASSRGAGHTEAFF TGTGCCAGCAGTCGGGGAGCAGGGCACACTGAAGCTTTCTTT
TRBD2 few TRBJ2-1 TRBV4-1 CASSQDDPGTSGIHEQFF TGCGCCAGCAGCCAAGATGACCCCGGGACTAGCGGGATCCATGAGCAGTTCTTC
TRBD2 - TRBJ2-7 TRBV6-4 CARLVGLAGGYSSYEQYF TGTGCCAGATTAGTAGGACTAGCGGGAGGATACAGCTCCTACGAGCAGTACTTC
- few TRBJ2-7 TRBV27 CASRPLGSYEQYF TGTGCCAGCAGACCCTTGGGAAGCTACGAGCAGTACTTC
- - TRBJ2-7 TRBV9 CASSVAAPNLYEQYF TGTGCCAGCAGCGTAGCTGCCCCGAACCTCTACGAGCAGTACTTC
- few TRBJ2-2 TRBV29-1 CSVQNTGELFF TGCAGCGTTCAGAACACCGGGGAGCTGTTTTTT